This T cell receptor (beta chain) is from a study of T cell responses to AZD1222 COVID-19 vaccine. TCRdb's table, derived via immunoSEQ multiplex PCR, lists solely in-frame clones and lacks some. The sample carries 100,000 or so clones, approximately 93% recorded once. The trim removed 4 bases at V and 8 bases at J, leaving 13 bases unmatched. Germline V gives CDR1 SGHRS, CDR2 YFSETQ. The CDR3 spans 18 residues. J is TRBJ2-3 and V is TRBV5-1; 16 nucleotides line up with TRBD2. The clonotype comes from an adult in good health. Sequenced here: peripheral blood, sampled on day 0 of AZD1222 vaccination. CDR3 sequence: CASSTGLAGGQLHGTQYF. In DNA form, the CDR3 reads TGCGCCAGCAGCACGGGACTAGCGGGGGGGCAACTTCACGGTACGCAGTATTTT.